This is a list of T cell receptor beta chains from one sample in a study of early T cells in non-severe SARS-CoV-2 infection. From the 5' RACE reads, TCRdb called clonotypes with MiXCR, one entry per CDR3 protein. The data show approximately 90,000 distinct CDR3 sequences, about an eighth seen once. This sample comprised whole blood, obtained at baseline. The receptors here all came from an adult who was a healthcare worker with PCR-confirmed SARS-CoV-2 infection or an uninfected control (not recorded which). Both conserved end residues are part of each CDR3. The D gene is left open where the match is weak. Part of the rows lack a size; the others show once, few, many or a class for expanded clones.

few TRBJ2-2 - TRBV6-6 TGTGCCAGCAGGCGCCCGGGGGAGGGGGAGCTGTTTTTT CASRRPGEGELFF
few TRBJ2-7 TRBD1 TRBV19 TGTGCCAGAGGGACAGGGCGCAGGGAACGCGAGCAGTACTTC CARGTGRREREQYF
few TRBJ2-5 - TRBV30 TGTGCCTGGGAGGAACAGGTCCAAGAGACCCAGTACTTC CAWEEQVQETQYF
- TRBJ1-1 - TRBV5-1 TGCGCCAGCAGCTTCTCCGGTACTGAAGCTTTCTTT CASSFSGTEAFF
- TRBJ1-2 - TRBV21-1 TGTGCCAGCAGTAAGGCCCCGGACCGCCGTGGCTACACCTTC CASSKAPDRRGYTF
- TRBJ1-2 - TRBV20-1 TGCAGTGCTAGCGGGACACCGTCGTTC CSASGTPSF
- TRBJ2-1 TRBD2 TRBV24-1 TGTGCCACCAGTGATTTGGGAACTAGCGGACCCTACAATGAGCAGTTCTTC CATSDLGTSGPYNEQFF
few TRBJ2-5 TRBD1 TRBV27 TGTGCCAGCAGTTTCGACAGGGAAGAGACCCAGTACTTC CASSFDREETQYF
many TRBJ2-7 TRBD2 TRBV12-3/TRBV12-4 TGTGCCAGCTCTCCAGGGAGCGGGAGGAGCTACGAGCAGTACTTC CASSPGSGRSYEQYF
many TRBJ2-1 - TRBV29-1 TGCAGCGTTAGCAGCTCTGGCTCCTACAATGAGCAGTTCTTC CSVSSSGSYNEQFF
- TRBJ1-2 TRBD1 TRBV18 TGTGCCAGCTCATTAGACCCCCCCGGGGGACAGATCTATGGCTACACCTTC CASSLDPPGGQIYGYTF
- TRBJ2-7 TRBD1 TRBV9 TGTGCCAGCAGCTCCCAGGACAGGGCTTACGAGCAGTACTTC CASSSQDRAYEQYF
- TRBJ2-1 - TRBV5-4 TGTGCCAGCAGCTTGGAAGTCAGGCCGAGCTCCTACAATGAGCAGTTCTTC CASSLEVRPSSYNEQFF
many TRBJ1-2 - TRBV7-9 TGTGCCAGCAGCTTCGGAAAGGGTGGCTACACCTTC CASSFGKGGYTF
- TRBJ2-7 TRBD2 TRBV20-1 TGCAGTGCTTCCCCTGGCGGGGGGGACGAGCAGTACTTC CSASPGGGDEQYF
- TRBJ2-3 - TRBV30 TGTGCCTGGAGTGTAGATGGGCCTCTGGAGTATTTT CAWSVDGPLEYF
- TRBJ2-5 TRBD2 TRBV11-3 TGTGCCAGCAGCTTAGGCGGGGGGAAGACCCAGTACTTC CASSLGGGKTQYF
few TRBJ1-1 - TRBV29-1 TGCAGCGTTGAAGAAGCCGGACCTGAAGCTTTCTTT CSVEEAGPEAFF
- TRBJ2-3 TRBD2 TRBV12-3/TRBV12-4 TGTGCCAGCAGCAAGACTAGCGGTCTCACAGATACGCAGTATTTT CASSKTSGLTDTQYF
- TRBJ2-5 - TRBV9 TGTGCCAGCAGCCCAGGCCCGGCCAGGGAGACCCAGTACTTC CASSPGPARETQYF
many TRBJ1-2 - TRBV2 TGTGCCAGCGGAAGCTATGGCTACACCTTC CASGSYGYTF
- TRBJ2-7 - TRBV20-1 TGCAGTGCTAAGTGGCAGAGCACCTACGAGCAGTACTTC CSAKWQSTYEQYF
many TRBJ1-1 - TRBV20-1 TGCAGTGCTTCTCGGACGGAGAACACTGAAGCTTTCTTT CSASRTENTEAFF
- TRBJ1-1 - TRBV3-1 TGTGCCAGCAGCCCTCCAAGGACGGCGAACACTGAAGCTTTCTTT CASSPPRTANTEAFF
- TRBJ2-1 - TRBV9 TGTGCCAGCAGCCCCCACCCCAGCTACAATGAGCAGTTCTTC CASSPHPSYNEQFF
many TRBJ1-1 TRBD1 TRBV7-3 TGTGCCAGCAGCTCGGACAGGGGGACTGAAGCTTTCTTT CASSSDRGTEAFF
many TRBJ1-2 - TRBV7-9 TGTGCCAGCAGCTTAGCTTTACGCGGAGGCTACACCTTC CASSLALRGGYTF
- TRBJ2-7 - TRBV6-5 TGTGCCACCGGGGCGACCTACGAGCAGTACTTC CATGATYEQYF
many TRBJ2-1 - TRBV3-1 TGTGCCAGCAGAAACTCGGGGCTCCTAAATGAGCAGTTCTTC CASRNSGLLNEQFF
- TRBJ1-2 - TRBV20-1 TGCAGTGCTCGCCGGGACAACTATGGCTACACCTTC CSARRDNYGYTF
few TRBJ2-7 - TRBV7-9 TGTGCCAGCAGCTCCCCCCGGGCGGGGATATCCTACGAGCAGTACTTC CASSSPRAGISYEQYF
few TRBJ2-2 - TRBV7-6 TGTGCCAGCAGCTTAGAAGGGTACACCGGGGAGCTGTTTTTT CASSLEGYTGELFF
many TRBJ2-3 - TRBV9 TGTGCCAGCAGCGTAGGTCAAGATACGCAGTATTTT CASSVGQDTQYF
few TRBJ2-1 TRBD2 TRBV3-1 TGTGCCAGCAGCTTAAGCGGGAGGACCTACAATGAGCAGTTCTTC CASSLSGRTYNEQFF
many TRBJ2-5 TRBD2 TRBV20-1 TGCAGTGCCCGACTAGCGGGGAACCTGAGAGCGACCCAGTACTTC CSARLAGNLRATQYF
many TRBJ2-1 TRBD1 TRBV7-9 TGTGCCAGCAGACAAATCCCGGACAGGGGGCTAAACAATGAGCAGTTCTTC CASRQIPDRGLNNEQFF
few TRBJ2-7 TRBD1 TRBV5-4 TGTGCCTTGGGACAGGGTCGATCCTACGAGCAGTACTTC CALGQGRSYEQYF
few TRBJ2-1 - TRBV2 TGTGCCAGCAGTCAGATCAGCTCCTACAATGAGCAGTTCTTC CASSQISSYNEQFF